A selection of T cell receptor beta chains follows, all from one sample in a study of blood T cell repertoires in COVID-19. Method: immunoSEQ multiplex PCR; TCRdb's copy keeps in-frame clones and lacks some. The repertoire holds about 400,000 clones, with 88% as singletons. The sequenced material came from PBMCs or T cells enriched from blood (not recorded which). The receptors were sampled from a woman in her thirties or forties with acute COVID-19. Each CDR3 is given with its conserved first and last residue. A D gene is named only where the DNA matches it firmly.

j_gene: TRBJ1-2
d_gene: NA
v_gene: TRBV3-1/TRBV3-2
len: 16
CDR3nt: TGTGCCAGCAGCCAAGAGGGGGGAATTGGGGAGGGCGGCTACACCTTC
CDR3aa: CASSQEGGIGEGGYTF

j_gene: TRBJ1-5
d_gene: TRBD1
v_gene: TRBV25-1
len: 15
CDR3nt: TGTGCCAGCAGCCACGGACAGGTTGACAATCAGCCCCAGCATTTT
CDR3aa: CASSHGQVDNQPQHF

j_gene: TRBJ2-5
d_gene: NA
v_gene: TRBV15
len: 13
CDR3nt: TGTGCCACCAGCATTTACGGCCAAGAGACCCAGTACTTC
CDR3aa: CATSIYGQETQYF

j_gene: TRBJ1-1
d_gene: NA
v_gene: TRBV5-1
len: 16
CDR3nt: TGCGCCAGCAGCTTGGTGGTCGGCGGGTCGGGCACTGAAGCTTTCTTT
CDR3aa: CASSLVVGGSGTEAFF

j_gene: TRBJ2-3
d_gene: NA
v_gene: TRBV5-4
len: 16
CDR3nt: TGTGCCAGCAGCCTTGTAGGGGTCGATGGCACAGATACGCAGTATTTT
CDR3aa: CASSLVGVDGTDTQYF

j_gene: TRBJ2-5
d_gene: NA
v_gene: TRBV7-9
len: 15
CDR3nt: TGTGCCAGCACCCTTGACAGGCTGTACCAAGAGACCCAGTACTTC
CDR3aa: CASTLDRLYQETQYF

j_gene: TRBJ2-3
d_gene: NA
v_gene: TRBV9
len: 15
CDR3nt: TGTGCCAGCAGCGTATACGGGGTAAGCACAGATACGCAGTATTTT
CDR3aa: CASSVYGVSTDTQYF

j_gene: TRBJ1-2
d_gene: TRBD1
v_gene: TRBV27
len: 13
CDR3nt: TGTGCCAGCAGTCGGGGGACAGGGCGAGGCTACACCTTC
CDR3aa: CASSRGTGRGYTF

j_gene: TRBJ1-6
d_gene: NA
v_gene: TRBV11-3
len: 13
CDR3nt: TGTGCCAGCAGCTTAGATCGGGATTCACCCCTCCACTTT
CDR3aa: CASSLDRDSPLHF

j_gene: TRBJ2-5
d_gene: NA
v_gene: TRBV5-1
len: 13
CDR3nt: TGCGCCAGCAGCCCGGACACTCGGGAGACCCAGTACTTC
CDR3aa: CASSPDTRETQYF

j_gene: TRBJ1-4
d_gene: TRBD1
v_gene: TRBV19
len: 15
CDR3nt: TGTGCCAGTAGCCCAAGGGACAGACCTAATGAAAAACTGTTTTTT
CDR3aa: CASSPRDRPNEKLFF

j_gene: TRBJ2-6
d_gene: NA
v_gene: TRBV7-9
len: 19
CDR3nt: TGTGCCACCGATTCCGGACAGCAACCAACTGGCTCTGGGGCCAACGTCCTGACTTTC
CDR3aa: CATDSGQQPTGSGANVLTF

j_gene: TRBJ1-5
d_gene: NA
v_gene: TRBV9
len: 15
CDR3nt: TGTGCCAGCAGCGTAGGGGAGGGGAGCGGCCAGCCCCAGCATTTT
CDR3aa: CASSVGEGSGQPQHF

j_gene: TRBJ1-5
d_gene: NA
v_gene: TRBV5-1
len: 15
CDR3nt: TGCGCCAGCAGCTTGGAGGGGGTCGGGAATCAGCCCCAGCATTTT
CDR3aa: CASSLEGVGNQPQHF

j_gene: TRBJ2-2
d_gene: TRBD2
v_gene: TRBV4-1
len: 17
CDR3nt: TGCGCCAGCAGCCAAGGTAGTTTGGGACTAGCGACCGGGGAGCTGTTTTTT
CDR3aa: CASSQGSLGLATGELFF